Following are 19 T cell receptor beta chains from one sample sequenced in a study of identical twins. TCRdb analysed the 5' RACE reads with MiXCR anew, one entry per CDR3 protein. The sample consists of 520,000 or so distinct CDR3 sequences, about 20% of them appearing once. The same specimen was also included in a second study, on T cells expressing NK-cell markers.

What was sequenced was CD4+ T cells sorted from blood. These receptor sequences come from a woman in her late teens or twenties in good health.

This clonotype was observed many times. This chain links TRBV12-3 or TRBV12-4 with TRBJ1-2; D perhaps matches TRBD1 (6 bases). V dropped 5 bases and J dropped 6 bases, with 16 bases sitting between them. CDR3 length: 14 residues. The CDR3 loop reads CASSPTGRIDGYTF. CDR3 bases: TGTGCCAGCAGTCCGACAGGCCGAATTGATGGCTACACCTTC.

This clonotype appeared a few times. The chain links TRBV7-9 to TRBJ2-1, with TRBD1 matching over 7 bases. The ends lost 5 bases at V and 2 bases at J; junction bases unmatched: 9. From germline, CDR1 is SEHNR and CDR2 FQNEAQ (reference sequence). The CDR3 has 16 residues. The CDR3 loop is CASSHRTGFAYNEQFF. The CDR3 DNA sequence: TGTGCCAGCAGCCACCGGACAGGCTTTGCCTACAATGAGCAGTTCTTC.

This clonotype was observed a few times. The chain couples TRBV5-6 to TRBJ2-6, with no clear D. CDR1 and CDR2 (germline): SGHDT, YYEEEE. Trimming removed 0 bases from V and 0 bases from J, with 19 bases in between. The CDR3 spans 20 residues. This CDR3 is CASSLVYNKASFSGANVLTF. The CDR3 nucleotides are TGTGCCAGCAGCTTGGTCTATAACAAGGCCTCCTTCTCTGGGGCCAACGTCCTGACTTTC.

CDR3 in amino acids: CASSSRPRGRETQYF. Written as DNA, the CDR3 is TGTGCCAGCAGTTCCCGCCCCCGGGGGCGAGAGACCCAGTACTTC. This chain joins TRBV28 and TRBJ2-5; possibly TRBD1 or TRBD2 for D (6 bases each). V lost 4 bases and J lost 4, with 16 bases in between. This CDR3 contains 15 residues. Looked up from germline, CDR1 is MDHEN and CDR2 is SYDVKM.

In its sample, this clonotype was seen once. V gene TRBV7-3 combines with J gene TRBJ2-1; a weak D match, TRBD2 (7 bases). V was pared by 5 bases and J by 1 base, with 18 bases between. The CDR3 totals 17 residues. Germline V gives CDR1 SGHTA, CDR2 FQGTGA. The CDR3, as DNA: TGTGCCAGCAGCAACCCCTTGGGGGGGGCTTCCTACAATGAGCAGTTCTTC. This gives the protein CASSNPLGGASYNEQFF. Full variable domain (remainder filled in from reference TRBV7-3 and TRBJ2-1): GAGVSQTPSNKVTEKGKYVELRCDPISGHTALYWYRQSLGQGPEFLIYFQGTGAADDSGLPNDRFFAVRPEGSVSTLKIQRTERGDSAVYLCASSNPLGGASYNEQFFGPGTRLTVL.

The CDR3 nucleotides are TGCAGTGCTATCGGGTCGAGCACAGATACGCAGTATTTT. Translation gives CSAIGSSTDTQYF. The chain uses TRBV20-1 and TRBJ2-3; D unclear. Looked up from germline, CDR1 is DFQATT and CDR2 is SNEGSKA (reference sequence). With 4 bases removed from V and 0 bases from J, the gap between germline ends came to 8 bases. The CDR3 has 13 amino acids.

The chain couples TRBV7-2 to TRBJ2-1; 8 bases are a match to TRBD2. Trimming cost V 11 bases and J 7 bases; bases outside gene matches: 10. This CDR3 region has 13 residues. Germline V CDR1 and CDR2: SGHTA, FQGNSA. CDR3 sequence reads: CASAGGLLNEQFF. The CDR3 DNA reads TGTGCCTCTGCGGGGGGCTTGTTAAATGAGCAGTTCTTC. Full variable domain (outside the CDR3, taken from reference TRBV7-2 and TRBJ2-1): GAGVSQSPSNKVTEKGKDVELRCDPISGHTALYWYRQSLGQGLEFLIYFQGNSAPDKSGLPSDRFSAERTGGSVSTLTIQRTQQEDSAVYLCASAGGLLNEQFFGPGTRLTVL.

The V and J genes are TRBV15 and TRBJ2-2, with 10 bases that match TRBD2. V was clipped by 3 bases and J by 4 bases; unmatched bases: 5. This CDR3 has 16 amino acids. In germline, CDR1 is LNHNV, CDR2 YYDKDF (reference sequence). CDR3 nucleotide sequence: TGTGCCACCAGCAGCGGACTAGCGGCGAGCACCGGGGAGCTGTTTTTT. This translates into CATSSGLAASTGELFF.

This clonotype was counted between two and nine times. This chain links TRBV6-5 with TRBJ1-1; D possibly corresponds to TRBD1 (5 bases). Trimming took 0 bases from V and 1 from J, leaving 15 bases between them. CDR1 and CDR2 (germline): MNHEY, SVGAGI. The CDR3 covers 17 residues. The CDR3 sequence is CASSYSAPGTANTEAFF. The CDR3 coding sequence is TGTGCCAGCAGTTACTCGGCTCCGGGGACGGCGAACACTGAAGCTTTCTTT.

Only a few counts were recorded for this clonotype. V usage is TRBV12-3 or TRBV12-4 and J usage is TRBJ1-1; no reliable D call. V was shortened by 1 base and J by 11 bases, with 11 bases between the two germline ends. This CDR3 has 12 residues. DNA for the CDR3: TGTGCCAGCAGTTTAGTGGCGGGAATGGCTTTCTTT. It specifies CASSLVAGMAFF.

This rearrangement joins TRBV10-1 to TRBJ2-3; the D is unclear. Germline assignment: CDR1 WNHNN and CDR2 SYGVQD (reference sequence). Trimming took off 6 bases at V and 6 bases at J, with 13 bases between the two ends. The CDR3 has 13 residues. CDR3 sequence reads: CASSGIGSDTQYF. The CDR3, as DNA: TGCGCCAGCAGCGGTATTGGGTCGGATACGCAGTATTTT.

The chain employs TRBV6-1 and TRBJ2-1; D is unresolved. Trimming removed 6 bases at V and 3 bases at J, with 24 bases between. This CDR3 region has 18 residues. CDR1 and CDR2 (germline): MNHNS, SASEGT. DNA of the CDR3: TGTGCCAGCAGCTCCTTCCCCCCCGGCAGAGCTATCTACAATGAGCAGTTCTTC. It is translated as CASSSFPPGRAIYNEQFF.

J is TRBJ2-3 and V is TRBV29-1; TRBD1 or TRBD2 may be the D gene (5 bases each). The germline V gene encodes CDR1 SQVTM and CDR2 ANQGSEA. Trimming pared 8 bases from V and 0 bases from J, leaving 9 bases between. The CDR3 is 12 residues long. CDR3 amino acids: CSLGDSTDTQYF. The CDR3 DNA is TGCAGCCTGGGGGACAGCACAGATACGCAGTATTTT.

In regard to this clonotype: At one end, the junction sequence differs from germline, possibly due to a read error. V gene TRBV20-1 combines with J gene TRBJ2-1; D might be TRBD2 (5 bases). This CDR3 has 15 amino acids. Germline CDR1 reads DFQATT; CDR2 reads SNEGSKA (reference sequence). CDR3 in amino acids: CCARGAEVTYNEQFF. The CDR3 DNA is TGCTGTGCTAGAGGTGCGGAGGTGACCTACAATGAGCAGTTCTTC.

The chain couples TRBV5-1 to TRBJ2-2; D remains unclear. The CDR3 runs to 17 residues. Trimming took 4 bases from V and 0 from J, leaving 16 bases between them. Germline lookup yields CDR1 SGHRS and CDR2 YFSETQ. CDR3 DNA sequence: TGCGCCAGCAGCGCCCCCCCACGGGCTTCGAACACCGGGGAGCTGTTTTTT. Protein sequence: CASSAPPRASNTGELFF.

The chain is built from TRBV3-1 and TRBJ1-3; no firm D call. Trimming took off 4 bases at V and 2 bases at J, with 15 bases between the two ends. The germline V gene has CDR1 LGHDT and CDR2 YNNKEL (reference sequence). CDR3 length: 16 amino acids. CDR3 sequence (DNA): TGTGCCAGCAGCCCGACTGGGATACTGACTGGAAACACCATATATTTT. It specifies CASSPTGILTGNTIYF.

This chain joins TRBV6-5 and TRBJ1-5; unclear D gene. From germline, CDR1 is MNHEY and CDR2 SVGAGI. Trimming removed 6 bases from V and 4 bases from J, with 7 bases in between. This CDR3 contains 12 residues. CDR3 DNA sequence: TGTGCCAGCAGCACCTTAAATCAGCCCCAGCATTTT. Its translation is CASSTLNQPQHF.

There are many counts of this clonotype. The CDR3 region is CSVVPGAGNTIYF. DNA for the CDR3: TGCAGCGTTGTCCCGGGGGCTGGAAACACCATATATTTT. The chain links TRBV29-1 to TRBJ1-3; possible D gene TRBD1, 5 bases. V was clipped by 4 bases and J by 2 bases, with 9 bases between them. The CDR3 covers 13 residues. CDR1 and CDR2 from the germline V gene are SQVTM and ANQGSEA.

The rearrangement links TRBV5-1 to TRBJ1-1, with D tentatively TRBD1 (5 bases). CDR1 and CDR2 from the germline V gene are SGHRS and YFSETQ. The CDR3 length is 12 residues. The V and J ends lost 4 bases and 5 bases respectively, with 9 bases between them. The CDR3 loop reads CASSEQETEAFF. Here the CDR3 DNA reads TGCGCCAGCAGCGAACAGGAGACTGAAGCTTTCTTT.